This T cell receptor beta chain was sequenced during a study of T cell changes during pregnancy in multiple sclerosis. This clone has only one observation. Germline V lookup: CDR1 SGHTA, CDR2 FQGNSA. V trimming: 1 base; J trimming: 0 bases; junction bases outside the gene matches: 5. The CDR3 is 17 residues long. Generated by immunoSEQ multiplex PCR, the TCRdb table keeps only in-frame clones and is missing some. The table lists some 69,000 clones, more than 80% of them singletons, with over 2% in the top ten. Sequencing used peripheral blood, obtained in the second trimester of pregnancy. V usage is TRBV7-2 and J usage is TRBJ1-1; 10 bases line up with TRBD1. The receptor comes from a female donor in good health, enrolled as a control in a pregnancy study. The CDR3 DNA sequence: TGTGCCAGCAGCTTAGGACAGGGGGCCCAGCTGAACACTGAAGCTTTCTTT. Residues: CASSLGQGAQLNTEAFF.